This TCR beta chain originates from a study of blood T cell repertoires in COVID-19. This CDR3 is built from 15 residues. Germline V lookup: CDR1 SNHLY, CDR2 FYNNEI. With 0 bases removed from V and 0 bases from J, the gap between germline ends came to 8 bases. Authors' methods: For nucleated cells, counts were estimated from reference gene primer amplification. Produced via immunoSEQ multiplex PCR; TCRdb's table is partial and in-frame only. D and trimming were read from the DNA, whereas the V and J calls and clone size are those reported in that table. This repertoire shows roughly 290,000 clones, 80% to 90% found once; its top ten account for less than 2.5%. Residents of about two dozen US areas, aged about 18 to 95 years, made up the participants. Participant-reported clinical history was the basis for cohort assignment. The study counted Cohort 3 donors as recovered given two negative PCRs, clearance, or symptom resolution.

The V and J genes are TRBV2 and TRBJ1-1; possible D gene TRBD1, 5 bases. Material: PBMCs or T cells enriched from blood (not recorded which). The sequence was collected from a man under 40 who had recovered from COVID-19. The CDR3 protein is CASSEATGVNTEAFF. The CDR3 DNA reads TGTGCCAGCAGTGAAGCGACGGGGGTGAACACTGAAGCTTTCTTT.